The 25 T cell receptor beta chains below all came from one sample that was sequenced in a study of molecular identifiers for immune sequencing clone quantification. TCRdb re-called the PCR reads through MiXCR, storing one row per CDR3 protein. The data hold about 98,000 distinct CDR3 sequences, with about 35% observed a single time. The sequenced material came from naive CD8+ T cells from blood, with Jurkat cell RNA spiked in. Subset described: FACS-sorted CD8+CD4-CCR7+CD45RA+ naive T cells. These receptors all stem from a human donor in good health. Some libraries in this study had Jurkat cell RNA spiked in.

The V and J genes are TRBV11-2 and TRBJ2-7; 10 bases are shared with TRBD2. J was trimmed by 2 bases and V by 3 bases; bases with no gene match: 1. The CDR3 is made up of 14 amino acids. Germline CDR1 and CDR2: SGHAT and FQNNGV. CDR3 protein: CASSFGTSAYEQYF. The CDR3 nucleotides are TGTGCCAGCAGCTTTGGGACTAGCGCCTACGAGCAGTACTTC.

This rearrangement joins TRBV19 to TRBJ1-5; tentatively, D is TRBD1 (5 bases). Trimming took off 2 bases at V and 6 bases at J, with 20 bases between the two ends. This CDR3 region has 17 residues. Germline assignment: CDR1 LNHDA and CDR2 SQIVND (reference sequence). The CDR3 region has the DNA TGTGCCAGTAGTATATCTAGGAGCGGGGCACTTCCTCAGCCCCAGCATTTT. It translates to CASSISRSGALPQPQHF.

Ten or more counts support this clonotype. The chain couples TRBV7-8 to TRBJ2-3, with TRBD2 matching over 8 bases. CDR3 length: 17 amino acids. J gave up 5 bases and V 1 base, and 11 bases lay outside the gene matches. CDR1 is SGHVS and CDR2 is FQNEAQ in the germline V gene. The CDR3 reads CASSLGVAGLAQDTQYF. The CDR3 DNA is TGTGCCAGCAGCTTAGGAGTAGCGGGATTGGCCCAAGATACGCAGTATTTT.

This clonotype was recorded many times. This chain connects TRBV7-9 to TRBJ2-4; 7 positions match TRBD1. This CDR3 has 17 amino acids. Unmatched junction bases numbered 10, after V lost 2 bases and J lost 3 bases. Per germline, CDR1 SEHNR and CDR2 FQNEAQ (reference sequence). The CDR3 reads CASSLFAGGYDKNIQYF. DNA for the CDR3: TGTGCCAGCAGCTTATTTGCAGGGGGATATGACAAAAACATTCAGTACTTC.

A few counts support this clonotype. The V gene is TRBV7-9, the J gene TRBJ2-7; D remains unclear. V was clipped by 1 base and J by 0 bases, with 10 bases between them. Germline values: CDR1 SEHNR, CDR2 FQNEAQ (reference sequence). The length of the CDR3 is 15 residues. The CDR3 sequence is CASSLGVTSSYEQYF. In nucleotides, the CDR3 is TGTGCCAGCAGCTTAGGTGTCACCAGCTCCTACGAGCAGTACTTC.

This clonotype turned up a few times. This rearrangement joins TRBV20-1 to TRBJ2-2, with TRBD2 matching over 7 bases. Germline V gene lookup returns CDR1 DFQATT and CDR2 SNEGSKA (reference sequence). The CDR3 runs to 16 residues. The CDR3 nucleotides read TGCAGGGTCCCCCCAGCGGGGTCCCCAGGCACCGGGGAGCTGTTTTTT. Its translation is CRVPPAGSPGTGELFF.

This clonotype has only a few counts. The chain links TRBV15 to TRBJ1-2, with D possibly TRBD1 on 5 matching bases. The CDR3 is made up of 14 amino acids. Trimming took off 5 bases at V and 8 bases at J, with 18 bases between the two ends. Germline CDR1 and CDR2: LNHNV and YYDKDF (reference sequence). As DNA, the CDR3 is TGTGCCACCAGCCGACGACAGTCCTCTGCCGGCTACACCTTC. This encodes CATSRRQSSAGYTF. The whole variable domain, remainder taken from reference TRBV15 and TRBJ1-2, is DAMVIQNPRYQVTQFGKPVTLSCSQTLNHNVMYWYQQKSSQAPKLLFHYYDKDFNNEADTPDNFQSRRPNTSFCFLDIRSPGLGDTAMYLCATSRRQSSAGYTFGSGTRLTVV.

V is TRBV7-9 and J is TRBJ1-5, with D hard to call. The CDR3 has 14 residues. Trimming removed 0 bases at V and 5 bases at J, with 8 bases between. Germline lookup yields CDR1 SEHNR and CDR2 FQNEAQ (reference sequence). The CDR3 coding sequence is TGTGCCAGCAGCTTAGCGAGCGGGTATCAGCCCCAGCATTTT. It is translated as CASSLASGYQPQHF.

V usage is TRBV12-3 or TRBV12-4 and J usage is TRBJ1-1; 7 bases fit TRBD1. The CDR3 contains 12 residues. With 6 bases clipped from V and 7 bases from J, the junction kept 5 bases outside the gene matches. In DNA, the CDR3 is TGTGCCAGCAGCCCAGGGACAGTTGAAGCTTTCTTT. Protein product: CASSPGTVEAFF.

Regarding this clonotype: This likely comes from a read error, as the CDR3 has no conserved phenylalanine or tryptophan at its end. The chain has TRBV7-8 and TRBJ1-1; tentative D call: TRBD1 (5 bases). CDR3 length equals 12 residues. The V gene's germline CDR1 is SGHVS and CDR2 FQNEAQ. The ends were cut back, 5 bases at V and 4 bases at J, with 8 bases in the middle. The CDR3 DNA reads as TGTGCCAGCAGCCCCGGGGGCACTGAAGCTTTCATT. This encodes CASSPGGTEAFI.

About this clonotype: A much more abundant neighbour one base away suggests this may be a read error. This chain uses TRBV7-3 with TRBJ1-4; no reliable D call. The V gene's germline CDR1 is SGHTA and CDR2 FQGTGA. CDR3 length: 15 amino acids. CDR3 residues: CASSFRLSTKEKLFF. The CDR3, as DNA: TGTGCCAGCAGCTTCCGACTCTCAACTAAAGAAAAACTGTTTTTT.

On this clonotype: A single base separates this from a much larger clone, so it may be a read error. The genes are TRBV4-1 and TRBJ1-1, with D uncertain. Trimming took off 2 bases at V and 11 bases at J, with 9 bases between the two ends. CDR3 length: 11 residues. Germline assignment: CDR1 MGHRA and CDR2 YSYEKL. The CDR3 loop reads CASSQYRAAFF. Written as DNA, the CDR3 is TGCGCCAGCAGCCAATATCGGGCGGCTTTCTTT.

This clonotype was seen ten or more times. This chain's CDR3 is CASSPGLFGANVLTF. The CDR3 DNA reads as TGTGCCAGCAGCCCGGGACTATTTGGGGCCAACGTCCTGACTTTC. This sequence joins TRBV28 and TRBJ2-6, with 7 bases that match TRBD2. Unmatched junction bases numbered 5, after V lost 6 bases and J lost 3 bases. The CDR3 is 15 residues long. Germline V gene sequence: CDR1 MDHEN, CDR2 SYDVKM.

In its sample, this clonotype was seen many times. For the CDR3, the DNA is TGTGCCAGCAGCTTAGACCCGGGTATAGCAGATACGCAGTATTTT. Its translation: CASSLDPGIADTQYF. This chain joins TRBV11-2 and TRBJ2-3; D not resolved. CDR3 length: 15 amino acids. The ends were cut back, 0 bases at V and 4 bases at J, with 11 bases in the middle. The germline V gene encodes CDR1 SGHAT and CDR2 FQNNGV.

Here the CDR3 reads CSVQITGTGIVNEQFF. For the CDR3, the DNA is TGCAGCGTTCAAATAACTGGGACAGGGATTGTAAATGAGCAGTTCTTC. The chain joins TRBV29-1 to TRBJ2-1; 9 nucleotides match TRBD1. This CDR3 has 16 amino acids. Trimming cost V 5 bases and J 7 bases; bases outside gene matches: 15. Per germline, CDR1 SQVTM and CDR2 ANQGSEA.

Concerning this clonotype itself: An end of the junction differs from the germline gene, which may be a read error. The rearrangement joins TRBV4-2 to TRBJ2-5; 10 bases match TRBD1. Germline CDR1 reads LGHNA; CDR2 reads YNFKEQ. The CDR3 loop spans 14 amino acids. In DNA form, the CDR3 reads TGTGTCAGCAGCAAAGGACAGGGGGGAGAGACCCAGTACTTC. Translating gives CVSSKGQGGETQYF.

As to this clonotype: It may be a read error: a sequence one base away is much more abundant. The J gene is TRBJ1-1, the V gene TRBV5-1; no reliable D call. The CDR3 is 17 residues long. Per the germline V gene, CDR1 is SGHRS and CDR2 is YFSETQ. Trimming cost V 0 bases and J 6 bases, with 21 bases left between them. For the CDR3, the DNA is TGCGCCAGCAGCTTGGTGCAAAGTGGCCCGCCCGACGCTGAAGCTTTCTTT. It codes for CASSLVQSGPPDAEAFF.

This CDR3 is CSVEDSPTGTLTYEQYF. CDR3 nucleotide sequence: TGCAGCGTTGAAGACTCCCCGACAGGGACCTTAACCTACGAGCAGTACTTC. The rearrangement uses TRBV29-1 and TRBJ2-7, with 7 bases identical to TRBD1. After removal of 0 bases from V and 2 bases from J, the junction contained 13 bases not matched to a gene. This CDR3 contains 17 residues. Germline V lookup: CDR1 SQVTM, CDR2 ANQGSEA.

Comments on this clonotype: A much larger clone differs from this one at a single base, so this may be a read error. V is TRBV20-1 and J is TRBJ1-4; D might be TRBD1 (5 bases). V lost 6 bases, J lost 2 bases, and 13 bases lay in between. The CDR3 runs 14 residues. Looked up from germline, CDR1 is DFQATT and CDR2 is SNEGSKA (reference sequence). CDR3 region: CSASSGDTNEKLFF. Written as DNA, the CDR3 is TGCAGTGCCAGCTCGGGGGATACTAATGAAAAACTGTTTTTT.

This sequence joins TRBV27 and TRBJ1-1; D not resolved. Germline-derived CDR1 and CDR2 are MNHEY and SMNVEV (reference sequence). The CDR3 is 13 residues long. Trimming removed 0 bases from V and 6 bases from J, with 8 bases in between. The CDR3, as DNA: TGTGCCAGCAGTTTATCGAATCTTGCTGAAGCTTTCTTT. Translating it yields CASSLSNLAEAFF.

This chain uses TRBV12-5 with TRBJ2-3; 10 nucleotides line up with TRBD1. J lost 2 bases, V lost 5 bases, and 4 bases had no gene match. This CDR3 region has 15 residues. Per germline, CDR1 LGHNT and CDR2 FRNRAP. The CDR3 sequence is CASGIGTGDTDTQYF. The CDR3 DNA is TGTGCTAGTGGTATCGGGACAGGGGACACAGATACGCAGTATTTT.

This chain uses TRBV29-1 with TRBJ1-2; TRBD1 might be the D (5 bases). The CDR3 extends over 13 amino acids. Germline CDR1 reads SQVTM; CDR2 reads ANQGSEA. V was clipped by 3 bases and J by 3 bases, with 11 bases between them. The CDR3 sequence: CSVETQGHYGYTF. The CDR3 DNA reads as TGCAGCGTTGAGACCCAGGGACACTATGGCTACACCTTC.

Many counts were recorded for this clonotype. The chain has TRBV7-2 and TRBJ1-4, with a weak D call TRBD1 (5 bases). V shed 6 bases and J shed 4 bases, with 18 bases lying between them. Looked up from germline, CDR1 is SGHTA and CDR2 is FQGNSA. The CDR3 loop spans 16 amino acids. The CDR3 nucleotides are TGTGCCAGCAGTTCGACACGGGGCAGCTATAATGAAAAACTGTTTTTT. The encoded protein is CASSSTRGSYNEKLFF.

This chain links TRBV4-2 with TRBJ2-1; TRBD2 aligns across 11 bases. The DNA end lines up better with TRBJ2-7; the J call may be wrong. Germline loops: CDR1 LGHNA, CDR2 YNFKEQ. The CDR3 is 15 amino acids. The CDR3 DNA is TGTGCCAGCAGCCTAGTCCTAGCGGGAGGCCATGAGCAGTACTTC. Its protein product is CASSLVLAGGHEQYF.

The sample holds many counts of this clonotype. The genes are TRBV4-3 and TRBJ1-1; perhaps TRBD1 as D (5 bases). Per germline, CDR1 LGHNA and CDR2 YSLEER. This CDR3 comprises 13 residues. Trimming took 3 bases from V and 0 from J, leaving 5 bases between them. This CDR3 reads CASSQTVNTEAFF. CDR3 coding DNA: TGCGCCAGCAGCCAGACAGTGAACACTGAAGCTTTCTTT.